This entry lists 23 T cell receptor beta chains sequenced from one sample in a study of radiation and T cells in renal cell carcinoma. Assay used: immunoSEQ multiplex PCR; TCRdb lists only in-frame clones, some missing. The sample yields just under 150,000 clones, about 88% seen once. The time point: blood 4 weeks post-SBRT, at nephrectomy. Documented treatment: 15 Gy SBRT to primary tumor, nephrectomy 4 weeks later. Material: blood, obtained from a patient whose treatment included radiotherapy and nephrectomy. These receptors all stem from a woman aged 50 to 60 with renal cell carcinoma.

The DNA of the CDR3 is TGTGCCAGCAGACCGGACGGGAATTCACCCCTCCACTTT. Protein: CASRPDGNSPLHF. The chain uses TRBV9 and TRBJ1-6; D is ambiguous. Looked up from germline, CDR1 is SGDLS and CDR2 is YYNGEE. This CDR3 contains 13 residues. With 5 bases removed from V and 7 bases from J, the gap between germline ends came to 10 bases.

The chain has TRBV6-5 and TRBJ2-5, with D uncertain. Germline assignment: CDR1 MNHEY and CDR2 SVGAGI. The CDR3 is 14 amino acids. V was pared by 8 bases and J by 5 bases, with 18 bases between. The CDR3 protein is CASRKGWVSETQYF. CDR3 nucleotide sequence: TGTGCCAGCCGCAAGGGCTGGGTTTCGGAGACCCAGTACTTC.

The chain is built from TRBV4-2 and TRBJ2-7; perhaps TRBD2 as D (6 bases). Germline lookup yields CDR1 LGHNA and CDR2 YNFKEQ. This CDR3 region has 16 residues. Trimming removed 0 bases at V and 2 bases at J, with 14 bases between. CDR3 DNA: TGTGCCAGCAGCCAAGATATCGGGGAGGCCGCCTACGAGCAGTACTTC. Translation: CASSQDIGEAAYEQYF.

The chain joins TRBV6-1 to TRBJ1-5; D is perhaps TRBD1 (5 bases). The CDR3 has 16 amino acids. Germline-derived CDR1 and CDR2 are MNHNS and SASEGT. V dropped 2 bases and J dropped 3 bases, with 14 bases sitting between them. The chain's CDR3 is CASSESPGLNNQPQHF. The CDR3, as DNA: TGTGCCAGCAGTGAATCACCGGGACTGAACAATCAGCCCCAGCATTTT.

This clone has only a few counts. V and J are TRBV5-6 and TRBJ1-1, with D hard to call. V was pared by 1 base and J by 8 bases, with 9 bases between. Germline CDR1 is SGHDT and CDR2 is YYEEEE. This CDR3 spans 12 amino acids. The CDR3 here is CASSLRTGEAFF. The CDR3 DNA reads TGTGCCAGCAGCTTGCGGACTGGAGAAGCTTTCTTT.

As to this clone: Compared with germline, one end of the junction differs, possibly owing to a read error. The genes are TRBV19 and TRBJ1-2; no definite D call. The CDR3 extends over 13 amino acids. Germline-derived CDR1 and CDR2 are LNHDA and SQIVND (reference sequence). The CDR3, as DNA: TGTGCCAGTAGGATAGAAGAGGACTATGGCTACACCTTC. Its protein product is CASRIEEDYGYTF.

This chain joins TRBV9 and TRBJ1-6, with 8 bases lining up with TRBD1. Germline CDR1 SGDLS, CDR2 YYNGEE. V trimming: 2 bases; J trimming: 10 bases; junction bases outside the gene matches: 8. CDR3 length equals 15 residues. In DNA, the CDR3 is TGTGCCAGCAGCGTTGCAGGGGGCGTAAGATCACCCCTCCACTTT. This sequence encodes CASSVAGGVRSPLHF.

This clone was observed a few times. This chain connects TRBV18 to TRBJ2-2; the D gene is possibly TRBD1 (5 bases). The CDR3 totals 15 residues. Germline loops: CDR1 KGHSH, CDR2 LQKENI. Trimming cost V 2 bases and J 3 bases, with 10 bases left between them. The DNA of the CDR3 is TGTGCCAGCTCACCAGGGGCGCCGGACACCGGGGAGCTGTTTTTT. This gives the protein CASSPGAPDTGELFF.

The rearrangement links TRBV2 to TRBJ1-3, with TRBD1 as a possible D gene (5 bases). Germline V gives CDR1 SNHLY, CDR2 FYNNEI. The CDR3 runs 15 residues. V lost 8 bases and J lost 0, with 14 bases in between. The CDR3 loop reads CASSPGLISGNTIYF. CDR3 nucleotide sequence: TGTGCCAGCTCCCCGGGGCTAATCTCTGGAAACACCATATATTTT.

The rearrangement links TRBV19 to TRBJ2-5; D perhaps matches TRBD1 (5 bases). CDR1 and CDR2 (germline): LNHDA, SQIVND (reference sequence). V dropped 3 bases and J dropped 1 base, with 9 bases sitting between them. The length of the CDR3 is 14 residues. CDR3 nucleotide sequence: TGTGCCAGTAGTATTCAGGGTTCCCAAGAGACCCAGTACTTC. Amino acids: CASSIQGSQETQYF.

V usage is TRBV11-2 and J usage is TRBJ1-2; D is ambiguous. Trimming stripped 5 bases from V and 8 bases from J, with 9 bases between. Germline V gene lookup returns CDR1 SGHAT and CDR2 FQNNGV. The CDR3 is 11 amino acids. CDR3 sequence (DNA): TGTGCCAGCAGCCAGCGGAGGGGCTACACCTTC. This gives the protein CASSQRRGYTF.

The chain combines TRBV19 with TRBJ2-2; TRBD1 matches at 8 bases. J was trimmed by 3 bases and V by 11 bases; bases with no gene match: 8. This CDR3 is built from 14 residues. Germline CDR1 and CDR2: LNHDA and SQIVND (reference sequence). This chain's CDR3 is CAASRQGYTGELFF. CDR3 in DNA: TGTGCCGCGAGCAGACAGGGGTACACCGGGGAGCTGTTTTTT.

V usage is TRBV7-2 and J usage is TRBJ2-3; D is unclear. Germline values: CDR1 SGHTA, CDR2 FQGNSA. CDR3 length equals 12 residues. V was clipped by 0 bases and J by 6 bases, with 4 bases between them. This CDR3 is CASSLAKDTQYF. CDR3 sequence (DNA): TGTGCCAGCAGCTTAGCAAAGGATACGCAGTATTTT.

The CDR3 nucleotides read TGTGCCAGCAGCGACAGGGGGCTCAAGTCAGGAGGCTACACCTTC. Translation: CASSDRGLKSGGYTF. This chain uses TRBV28 with TRBJ1-2, with 10 bases matching TRBD1. Germline values: CDR1 MDHEN, CDR2 SYDVKM. Trimming took 6 bases from V and 8 from J; bases not matched to a gene: 12. This CDR3 is 15 amino acids long.

V is TRBV5-4 and J is TRBJ1-6, with no clear D. Per germline, CDR1 SGHNT and CDR2 YYREEE (reference sequence). Between the trimmed V and J ends, which lost 0 bases and 14 bases, there was a span of 9 bases. The CDR3 has 12 residues. The CDR3 protein is CASSLDGKTLHF. The CDR3 nucleotides are TGTGCCAGCAGCTTGGACGGCAAAACCCTCCACTTT.

The chain is built from TRBV5-1 and TRBJ2-7; the match to TRBD2 covers 12 bases. Looked up from germline, CDR1 is SGHRS and CDR2 is YFSETQ. V lost 4 bases and J lost 6; bases outside the gene matches: 11. This CDR3 has 16 residues. The CDR3 here is CASSPGLAGVGVEQYF. The CDR3 coding sequence is TGCGCCAGCAGCCCGGGACTAGCGGGTGTGGGAGTCGAGCAGTACTTC.

V and J are TRBV16 and TRBJ1-5; 7 bases line up with TRBD1. Trimming cost V 6 bases and J 6 bases; bases outside gene matches: 5. The CDR3 contains 13 residues. Per germline, CDR1 KGHSY and CDR2 FQNENV. CDR3 sequence: CASSQTGSQPQHF. The CDR3 nucleotides are TGTGCCAGCAGTCAGACAGGGAGTCAGCCCCAGCATTTT.

This rearrangement joins TRBV28 to TRBJ1-2, with D perhaps TRBD1 (6 bases). The CDR3 spans 13 residues. V was shortened by 5 bases and J by 8 bases, with 15 bases between the two germline ends. CDR1 and CDR2 (germline): MDHEN, SYDVKM. CDR3 amino acids: CASSRQQGGGYTF. The DNA of the CDR3 is TGTGCCAGCAGTCGGCAACAGGGAGGGGGCTACACCTTC.

The chain uses TRBV7-9 and TRBJ2-5; D is unclear. Germline V gene lookup returns CDR1 SEHNR and CDR2 FQNEAQ (reference sequence). The CDR3 contains 14 residues. Trimming left V 0 bases short and J 0 bases short, with 5 bases between. This chain's CDR3 is CASSLAGNQETQYF. The CDR3 DNA is TGTGCCAGCAGCTTAGCAGGGAACCAAGAGACCCAGTACTTC.

The chain carries TRBV5-1 and TRBJ2-7, with 7 bases aligning to TRBD1. Per germline, CDR1 SGHRS and CDR2 YFSETQ. The CDR3 contains 15 residues. V shed 4 bases and J 1 base; nucleotides not matched to a gene: 8. The CDR3 nucleotides are TGCGCCAGCAGCCCGATCCCGGGACAGTCCTACGAGCAGTACTTC. This gives the protein CASSPIPGQSYEQYF.

The J gene is TRBJ1-5, the V gene TRBV5-1, with D uncertain. The V and J ends lost 5 bases and 0 bases respectively, with 12 bases between them. Germline CDR1 SGHRS, CDR2 YFSETQ. The CDR3 covers 15 residues. The CDR3 loop reads CASRPTPLSNQPQHF. CDR3 bases: TGCGCCAGCAGACCAACACCACTTAGCAATCAGCCCCAGCATTTT.

The chain couples TRBV7-8 to TRBJ2-2, with D possibly TRBD2 on 6 matching bases. V lost 4 bases, J lost 5 bases, and 14 bases lay in between. The germline V gene has CDR1 SGHVS and CDR2 FQNEAQ. The CDR3 totals 15 residues. The CDR3 nucleotides are TGTGCCAGCAGCTCCGGGACTGGAAAGACCGGGGAGCTGTTTTTT. Translated, it gives CASSSGTGKTGELFF.

This clone was observed once. The J gene is TRBJ1-1, the V gene TRBV6-5, with D hard to call. The V gene lost 6 bases and the J gene lost 5 bases, with 13 bases spanning the gap. This CDR3 contains 13 residues. Germline lookup yields CDR1 MNHEY and CDR2 SVGAGI. The CDR3 reads CASSLYVLTEAFF. The CDR3 region has the DNA TGTGCCAGCAGCCTTTACGTGCTAACTGAAGCTTTCTTT.